Following are 4 T cell receptor beta chains from one sample sequenced in a study of Graves' ophthalmopathy and Graves' hyperthyroidism. The authors amplified TCR beta CDR3 regions from RNA transcripts. The first round was an RT-PCR with HTBI primers, and the second round was a multiplex PCR. TCRdb re-analysed the multiplex PCR reads in MiXCR, keeping a single row per CDR3 protein. The repertoire has approximately 500,000 distinct CDR3 sequences, roughly an eighth of them found once; the top ten carry 8% to 10%. Material: blood. The receptors originated from a woman in her 30s with Graves' ophthalmopathy.

In its sample, this clonotype was seen a few times. J is TRBJ2-5 and V is TRBV5-4; D might be TRBD2 (6 bases). The germline V and J ends were trimmed by 2 bases and 3 bases, with 14 bases remaining between them. The CDR3 runs to 15 residues. Looked up from germline, CDR1 is SGHNT and CDR2 is YYREEE (reference sequence). The CDR3 DNA sequence: TGTGCCAGCAGCTTATGGACTAACCCCGAAGAGACCCAGTACTTC. The encoded protein is CASSLWTNPEETQYF.

J is TRBJ1-2 and V is TRBV20-1; perhaps TRBD1 as D (6 bases). The germline V gene encodes CDR1 DFQATT and CDR2 SNEGSKA (reference sequence). CDR3 length: 13 amino acids. V lost 5 bases and J 3 bases, leaving 13 bases between the germline ends. This CDR3 reads CSASTGLDYGYTF. CDR3 nucleotide sequence: TGCAGTGCTTCAACAGGGTTAGACTATGGCTACACCTTC.

V usage is TRBV6-1 and J usage is TRBJ1-2; D gene unclear. There are 16 residues in the CDR3. With 1 base removed from V and 4 bases from J, the gap between germline ends came to 16 bases. CDR1 and CDR2 from the germline V gene are MNHNS and SASEGT. The chain's CDR3 is CASSEGIWQASYGYTF. The DNA for the CDR3 is TGTGCCAGCAGTGAAGGGATCTGGCAGGCGAGCTATGGCTACACCTTC.

There are many counts of this clonotype. V and J are TRBV12-3 or TRBV12-4 and TRBJ2-2; no clear D gene. The germline V and J ends were trimmed by 6 bases and 6 bases, with 23 bases remaining between them. This CDR3 comprises 17 residues. CDR3 amino acids: CASRPALPPGPAGELFF. The CDR3 DNA sequence: TGTGCCAGCAGGCCAGCCTTACCCCCGGGTCCGGCCGGGGAGCTGTTTTTT.